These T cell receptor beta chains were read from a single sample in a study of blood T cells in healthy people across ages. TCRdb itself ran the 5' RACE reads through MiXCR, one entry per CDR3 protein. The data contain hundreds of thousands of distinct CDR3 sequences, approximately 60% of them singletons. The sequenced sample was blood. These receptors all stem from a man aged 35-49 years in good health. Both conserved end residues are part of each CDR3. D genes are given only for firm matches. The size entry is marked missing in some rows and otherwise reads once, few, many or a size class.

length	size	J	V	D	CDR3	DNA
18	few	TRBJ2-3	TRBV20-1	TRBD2	CSARGLIAGVWSTDTQYF	TGCAGTGCTAGGGGTTTAATAGCGGGAGTATGGAGCACAGATACGCAGTATTTT
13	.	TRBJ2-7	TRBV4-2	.	CASNQEFDDEQYF	TGTGCCAGCAACCAAGAGTTCGATGATGAGCAGTACTTC
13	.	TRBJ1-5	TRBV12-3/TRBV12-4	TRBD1	CASGTGGYRPQHF	TGTGCCAGCGGGACAGGGGGCTACCGGCCCCAGCATTTT
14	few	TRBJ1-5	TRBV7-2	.	CASSLELSNQPQHF	TGTGCCAGCAGCTTAGAGCTTAGCAATCAGCCCCAGCATTTT
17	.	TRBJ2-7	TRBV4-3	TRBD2	CASSQDLAGAFSYEQYF	TGCGCCAGCAGCCAAGATTTGGCGGGAGCGTTCTCCTACGAGCAGTACTTC
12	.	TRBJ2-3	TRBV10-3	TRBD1	CAPNRGLDTQYF	TGTGCCCCGAACAGGGGGCTGGATACGCAGTATTTT
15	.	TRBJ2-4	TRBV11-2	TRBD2	CASSLDPSGTYEQYF	TGTGCCAGCAGCTTAGATCCTAGCGGCACCTACGAGCAGTATTTC
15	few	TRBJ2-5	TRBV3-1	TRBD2	CASSQGGRTQETQYF	TGTGCCAGCAGCCAAGGCGGGAGGACCCAAGAGACCCAGTACTTC
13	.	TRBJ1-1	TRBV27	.	CASSVSRETEAFF	TGTGCCAGCAGTGTATCTCGGGAAACTGAAGCTTTCTTT
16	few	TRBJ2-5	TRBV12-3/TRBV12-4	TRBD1	CASSLGQGANEETQYF	TGTGCCAGCAGTTTAGGGCAGGGGGCGAACGAGGAGACCCAGTACTTC
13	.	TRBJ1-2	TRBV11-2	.	CASTAHRSGGYTF	TGTGCCAGCACCGCCCACAGGTCTGGCGGCTACACCTTC
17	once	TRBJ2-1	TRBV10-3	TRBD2	CAISEGIAGPSYNEQFF	TGTGCCATCAGTGAGGGGATAGCGGGCCCATCCTACAATGAGCAGTTCTTC
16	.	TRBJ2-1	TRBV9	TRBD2	CASSVLAGGNYNEQFF	TGTGCCAGCAGCGTATTAGCGGGGGGTAACTACAATGAGCAGTTCTTC
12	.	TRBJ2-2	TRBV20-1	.	CSASKSTGELFF	TGCAGTGCTAGCAAGTCGACCGGGGAGCTGTTTTTT
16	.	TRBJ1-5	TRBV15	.	CATSKSGSGNNQPQHF	TGTGCCACCAGCAAGTCAGGGTCAGGGAACAATCAGCCCCAGCATTTT
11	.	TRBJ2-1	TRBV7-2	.	CASSSAVGQFF	TGTGCCAGCAGCTCAGCGGTGGGGCAGTTCTTC
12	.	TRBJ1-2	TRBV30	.	CAWGRDAPGHTF	TGTGCCTGGGGACGCGACGCGCCAGGCCACACCTTC
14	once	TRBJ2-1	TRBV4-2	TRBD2	CASSQEPSGRSKFF	TGTGCCAGCAGCCAAGAACCTAGCGGGAGGTCTAAGTTCTTC
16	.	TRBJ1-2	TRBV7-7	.	CASSSPSSRTEYGYTF	TGTGCCAGCAGCTCACCCTCGAGCCGGACAGAGTATGGCTACACCTTC
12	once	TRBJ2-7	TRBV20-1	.	CSARRRVDEQYF	TGCAGTGCTAGGAGGAGAGTCGACGAGCAGTACTTC
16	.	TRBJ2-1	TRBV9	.	CASSVGEQTLYNEQFF	TGTGCCAGCAGCGTAGGCGAGCAGACACTCTACAATGAGCAGTTCTTC
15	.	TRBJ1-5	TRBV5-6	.	CASSAGAPGDQPQHF	TGTGCCAGCAGCGCCGGGGCCCCCGGGGATCAGCCCCAGCATTTT
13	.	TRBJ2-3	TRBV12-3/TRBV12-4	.	CASDPGRTDTQYF	TGTGCCAGCGACCCGGGGCGCACAGATACGCAGTATTTT
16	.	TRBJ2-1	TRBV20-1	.	CSARDSGQGWGNEQFF	TGCAGTGCTAGAGATTCCGGGCAGGGGTGGGGCAATGAGCAGTTCTTC
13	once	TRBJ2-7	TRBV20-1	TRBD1	CSATTGGSYEQYF	TGCAGTGCTACCACAGGGGGCAGTTACGAGCAGTACTTC
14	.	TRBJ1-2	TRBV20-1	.	CSDLNRSVIYGYTF	TGCAGTGATTTAAACAGGAGTGTGATCTATGGGTACACCTTC
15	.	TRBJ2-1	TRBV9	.	CASSVVPDRYNEQFF	TGTGCCAGCAGCGTAGTCCCCGACAGATACAATGAGCAGTTCTTC
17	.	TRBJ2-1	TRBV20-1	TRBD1	CSARASNRDRYYNEQFF	TGCAGTGCTAGAGCCTCCAACCGGGACAGGTATTACAATGAGCAGTTCTTC
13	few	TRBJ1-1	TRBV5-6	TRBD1	CASRRDRGNEAFF	TGTGCCAGCAGGCGTGACAGGGGGAACGAAGCTTTCTTT
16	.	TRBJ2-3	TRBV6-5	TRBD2	CASRRTSGGATDTQYF	TGTGCCAGCAGGCGTACTAGCGGGGGGGCTACAGATACGCAGTATTTT
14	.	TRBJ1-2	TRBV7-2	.	CASSSYRDNYGYTF	TGTGCCAGCAGCTCATACCGAGACAACTATGGCTACACCTTC
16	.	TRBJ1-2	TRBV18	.	CASSPPGHREFQGYTF	TGTGCCAGCTCACCCCCCGGTCACAGGGAGTTTCAAGGCTACACCTTC
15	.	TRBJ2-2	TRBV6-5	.	CASSYSGQVAGELFF	TGTGCCAGCAGTTACTCCGGCCAGGTCGCCGGGGAGCTGTTTTTT
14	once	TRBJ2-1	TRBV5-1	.	CASSLQQGNNEQFF	TGCGCCAGCAGCTTGCAACAGGGAAACAATGAGCAGTTCTTC
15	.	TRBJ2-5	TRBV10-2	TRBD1	CASTGFGTGEETQYF	TGCGCCAGCACCGGCTTCGGGACAGGGGAAGAGACCCAGTACTTC
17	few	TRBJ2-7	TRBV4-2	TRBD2	CASSQVSGRAGPYEQYF	TGTGCCAGCAGCCAAGTTAGCGGGAGGGCCGGTCCCTACGAGCAGTACTTC
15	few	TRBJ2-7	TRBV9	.	CASSVGGRDVDEQYF	TGTGCCAGCAGCGTAGGAGGTCGGGACGTCGACGAGCAGTACTTC
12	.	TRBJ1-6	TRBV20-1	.	CSAADRNSPLHF	TGCAGTGCGGCGGACCGAAATTCACCCCTCCACTTT
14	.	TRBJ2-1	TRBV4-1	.	CASSLPEGKREQFF	TGCGCCAGCAGCCTCCCAGAGGGTAAAAGGGAGCAGTTCTTC
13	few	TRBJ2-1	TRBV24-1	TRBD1	CATSDTQGNEQFF	TGTGCCACCAGTGATACACAGGGGAATGAGCAGTTCTTC
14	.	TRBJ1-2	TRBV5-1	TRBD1	CASSLDRGTYGYTF	TGCGCCAGCAGCTTGGACAGGGGGACCTATGGCTACACCTTC
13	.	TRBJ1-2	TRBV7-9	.	CASSLARGNGYTF	TGTGCCAGCAGCTTAGCGCGAGGGAATGGCTACACCTTC
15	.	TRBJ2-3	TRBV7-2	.	CASSSVTPRADTQYF	TGTGCCAGCAGCTCCGTGACCCCCCGGGCAGATACGCAGTATTTT
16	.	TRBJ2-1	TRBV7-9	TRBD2	CASSLGGGLSYNEQFF	TGTGCCAGCAGCTTAGGCGGGGGGCTCTCCTACAATGAGCAGTTCTTC